This paragraph covers one T cell receptor (beta chain) sequence. The CDR3 length is 14 residues. The germline V gene encodes CDR1 LGHDT and CDR2 YNNKEL (reference sequence). V gave up 1 base and J gave up 5 bases, with 11 bases separating them. Authors' methods: Reference gene primers were amplified, and this amplification served to estimate nucleated cell counts. Assay used: immunoSEQ multiplex PCR; TCRdb lists only in-frame clones, some missing. The DNA was the basis for D and trimming; V, J and clone size are from that table. The sample has nearly 250,000 clones; roughly 86% are singletons. This entry is derived from a study of blood T cell repertoires in COVID-19. As for the study in general: T cells, B-cell-depleted T cells, or PBMCs provided the cDNA or gDNA that served as material.

Sequencing was performed on peripheral blood. This clonotype originated in a woman in her fifties or sixties who had recovered from COVID-19. The chain uses TRBV3-1 (or the pseudogene TRBV3-2) and TRBJ2-5; D unresolved. CDR3 sequence reads: CASSQVDRWETQYF. CDR3 nucleotides: TGTGCCAGCAGCCAAGTTGATCGGTGGGAGACCCAGTACTTC.